The rows below give T cell receptor beta chains drawn from one sample of a study of regulatory T cells in long-lasting Graves disease. In TCRdb, the multiplex PCR reads were re-called with MiXCR into one record per CDR3 protein. This table has more than 300,000 distinct CDR3 sequences, about 12% appearing once. This sample was shared with a second study, whose subject was T cells in Graves' hyperthyroidism and ophthalmopathy.

This specimen was peripheral blood mononuclear cells (PBMCs), taken at new diagnosis, from a patient treated with antithyroid drugs. The receptors come from a woman under 30 with Graves disease. Each CDR3 is given with its conserved first and last residue. D genes are given only for firm matches. The listing skips clone size in some rows; elsewhere it reads once, few, many or a size class.

j_gene,v_gene,d_gene,abundance,CDR3nt,CDR3aa
TRBJ2-1,TRBV29-1,NA,many,TGCAGCGCCGCGCGGGGCTCCTACAATGAGCAGTTCTTC,CSAARGSYNEQFF
TRBJ2-2,TRBV11-3,NA,many,TGTGCCAGCAGCTTAGACAGACGAACCGGGGAGCTGTTTTTT,CASSLDRRTGELFF
TRBJ2-1,TRBV20-1,NA,many,TGCAGTGCCCTGGGGACTTCAAGTTCTTACAATGAGCAGTTTTTC,CSALGTSSSYNEQFF
TRBJ2-3,TRBV6-1,NA,many,TGTGCCAGCAGACCTTTAGGCGGTATAACAGATACGCAGTATTTT,CASRPLGGITDTQYF
TRBJ1-6,TRBV14,NA,once,TGTGCCAGCAGCCAAGGCAATAATTCACCCCTCCACTTT,CASSQGNNSPLHF
TRBJ1-1,TRBV5-1,TRBD1,many,TGCGCCAGCAGCGCACGGACAGGTTCTGATGCTTTCTTT,CASSARTGSDAFF
TRBJ2-5,TRBV29-1,NA,many,TGCAGCGTTGTCAGAGGGGACGAAGAGACCCAGTACTTC,CSVVRGDEETQYF
TRBJ1-2,TRBV20-1,NA,many,TGCAGTGCTAGAGAAGGAAGGGTAGCTAACTATGGCTACACCTTC,CSAREGRVANYGYTF
TRBJ1-1,TRBV4-3,NA,few,TGCGCCAGCAGCCAATATGGGAGGGGATGGGGCACTGAAGCTTTCTTT,CASSQYGRGWGTEAFF
TRBJ2-1,TRBV9,TRBD1,many,TGTGCCAGCAGCCGGACAGGGGGCTATGAGCAGTTCTTC,CASSRTGGYEQFF
TRBJ2-3,TRBV14,NA,many,TGTGCCAGCAGCCAAGAACCTTATACGCAGTATTTT,CASSQEPYTQYF
TRBJ2-7,TRBV19,TRBD2,NA,TGTGCCAGTAGTAAGCCTAGCGGGAACACCTTCGAGCAGTACTTC,CASSKPSGNTFEQYF
TRBJ1-6,TRBV28,NA,many,TGTGCCAGCAGTTTCGGAGACTTTAATTCACCCCTCCACTTT,CASSFGDFNSPLHF
TRBJ1-1,TRBV4-3,NA,many,TGCGCCAGCAGCCAAGACCAATTCACTGAAGCTTTCTTT,CASSQDQFTEAFF
TRBJ2-2,TRBV5-6,NA,NA,TGTGCCAGCAGCTTGGTCGGGCGCCGGGTCGCCGGGGAGCTGTTTTTT,CASSLVGRRVAGELFF
TRBJ1-1,TRBV7-9,NA,many,TGTGCCAGCAGCTTGTTGGGCGACACTGAAGCTTTCTTT,CASSLLGDTEAFF
TRBJ2-3,TRBV27,NA,many,TGTGCCAGCAGTTTTGAGGGAGTCCCAGTTACAGATACGCAGTATTTT,CASSFEGVPVTDTQYF
TRBJ1-5,TRBV6-2/TRBV6-3,NA,NA,TGTGCCAGCAGCAAAATTCTCCTCGGCTCAATCAATCAGCCCCAGCATTTT,CASSKILLGSINQPQHF
TRBJ2-7,TRBV12-3/TRBV12-4,TRBD2,many,TGTGCCAGCAGACCCCTAGCGGGAGCCTACGAGCAGTACTTC,CASRPLAGAYEQYF
TRBJ1-6,TRBV28,TRBD1,many,TGTGCCAGCAGCCTGAACCCCGGGACAGGGAATTCACCCCTCCACTTT,CASSLNPGTGNSPLHF
TRBJ2-3,TRBV7-2,TRBD2,NA,TGTGCCAGCAGCTTAGGACTAGCGTTGTGGTATTTT,CASSLGLALWYF
TRBJ1-2,TRBV6-2/TRBV6-3,NA,many,TGTGCCAGCAGTCAGGATGGCTATGGCTACACCTTC,CASSQDGYGYTF
TRBJ1-1,TRBV6-5,TRBD1,many,TGTGCCAGCAGTTACGGGTCAGGGGGCGGCCAGGACACTGAAGCTTTCTTT,CASSYGSGGGQDTEAFF
TRBJ2-2,TRBV3-1,TRBD2,few,TGTGCCAGCACCCGCGGGGGATCCGGGGAGCTGTTTTTT,CASTRGGSGELFF
TRBJ2-4,TRBV30,TRBD2,few,TGTGCCTGGAGTGCCTCCAGGGTGAGCAGGGAGGGCAAAAACATTCAGTACTTC,CAWSASRVSREGKNIQYF